This T cell receptor beta chain was recovered during a study of T cells after yellow fever vaccination. Study results and limitations: Reappearance after the booster was seen for most primary-vaccination clones, at approximately 97% CD4 and 88% CD8. On re-exposure, the response was weaker but peaked faster, at day 5 versus 15.

V shed 2 bases and J shed 8 bases, with 12 bases lying between them. Germline CDR1 GTSNPN, CDR2 SVGIG (reference sequence). There are 12 residues in the CDR3. This clonotype was detected a few times. Its specificity is not known. Each CDR3 protein is one row after TCRdb ran MiXCR on the 5' RACE reads. Among around 310,000 distinct CDR3 sequences listed, 8.7% were seen once. The specimen was PBMCs, collected on the day of the first yellow fever vaccination. This receptor was taken from a man in his late teens or twenties who received the YFV17D yellow fever vaccine. This chain connects TRBV30 to TRBJ1-2; tentatively, D is TRBD1 (5 bases). CDR3 sequence: CAWSTLPGGYTF. CDR3 DNA sequence: TGTGCCTGGAGTACGTTACCAGGGGGCTACACCTTC.